This T cell receptor beta chain was retrieved from a study of CD8 T cells in ankylosing spondylitis. Study-wide results and caveats: Blood from ankylosing spondylitis patients appeared to carry a characteristic eight-variant TCR beta motif.

Many counts were recorded for this clonotype. Antigen specificity is unknown. Making use of molecular barcodes, quantitative 5'-RACE generated TCR beta libraries. A single record per CDR3 protein comes from TCRdb applying MiXCR to the 5' RACE reads. The sample consists of fewer than 550,000 distinct CDR3 sequences, less than 6% of them appearing once. Germline CDR1 SGHRS, CDR2 YFSETQ. The CDR3 consists of 14 residues. The ends lost 7 bases at V and 4 bases at J; junction bases unmatched: 8. This chain uses TRBV5-1 with TRBJ1-1; 9 nucleotides line up with TRBD1. The origin of this receptor is a male donor with ankylosing spondylitis. The material sequenced was blood, either unsorted or a sorted T cell fraction (not recorded which). The CDR3 spells CASRSGGQGTEAFF. The CDR3 DNA follows: TGCGCCAGCCGCTCGGGGGGACAGGGCACTGAAGCTTTCTTT.